The T cell receptor beta chain under discussion was sequenced for a study of CD8+ T cells in alopecia areata. The overall study: Administration of oral tofacitinib to treated patients was at 5 to 10 mg twice daily.

This clone was recorded a few times. Its antigen is not known. The CDR3 runs 12 residues. V was cut by 4 bases and J by 0 bases, with 5 bases left in between. Germline CDR1 is SGHRS and CDR2 is YFSETQ. Obtained from alopecia areata patients were lesional scalp punch biopsies along with peripheral blood. PBMCs served as the source from which CD4+ and CD8+ T cells were sorted. The sequencing template was cDNA reverse transcribed from extracted RNA. TCRdb's copy holds only in-frame clones and misses some; the assay was immunoSEQ multiplex PCR. The sample yields approximately 150,000 clones, approximately 45% seen once. General study results and limits: TCR sharing across patients was less clear than in mice, possibly HLA-related.

This chain links TRBV5-1 with TRBJ2-7; weak D call: TRBD1 (5 bases). The sequencing input was CD4+ T cells sorted from blood. The sequence came from a human donor with alopecia areata. This chain's CDR3 is CASSDSSYEQYF. In DNA, the CDR3 is TGCGCCAGCAGCGACAGCTCCTACGAGCAGTACTTC.